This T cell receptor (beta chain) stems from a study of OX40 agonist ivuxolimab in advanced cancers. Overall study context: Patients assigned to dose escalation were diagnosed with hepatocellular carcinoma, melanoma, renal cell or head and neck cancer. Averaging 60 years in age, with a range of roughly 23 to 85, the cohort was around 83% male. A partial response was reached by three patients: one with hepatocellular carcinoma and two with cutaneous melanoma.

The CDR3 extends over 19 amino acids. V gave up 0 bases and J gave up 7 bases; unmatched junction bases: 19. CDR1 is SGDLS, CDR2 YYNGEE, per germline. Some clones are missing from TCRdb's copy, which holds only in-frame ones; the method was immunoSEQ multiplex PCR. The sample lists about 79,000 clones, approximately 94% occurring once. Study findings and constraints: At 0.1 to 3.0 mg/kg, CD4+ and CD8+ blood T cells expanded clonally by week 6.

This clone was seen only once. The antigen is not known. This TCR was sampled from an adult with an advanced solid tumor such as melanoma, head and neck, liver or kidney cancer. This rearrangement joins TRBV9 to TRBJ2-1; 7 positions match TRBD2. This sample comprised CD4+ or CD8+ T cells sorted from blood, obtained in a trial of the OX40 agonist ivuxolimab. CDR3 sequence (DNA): TGTGCCAGCAGCGTAGAGGGTTGGGGGACTAAAGTCCTTGGGAATGAGCAGTTCTTC. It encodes CASSVEGWGTKVLGNEQFF.